A single sample is the source of the 30 T cell receptor beta chains below, sequenced in a study of blood T cells in healthy people across ages. Primers used in a second PCR of about 7 to 11 cycles were a sample-barcoded 5' primer and a J-beta primer mix. TCRdb reprocessed the 5' RACE reads with MiXCR, giving one entry per CDR3 protein. This sample has approximately 880,000 distinct CDR3 sequences, with around 48% found just once. Source material: blood. These receptors were obtained from a man aged 25-45 years in good health.

The J gene is TRBJ2-1, the V gene TRBV29-1; 8 positions agree with TRBD1. The germline CDR1 and CDR2 sequences are SQVTM and ANQGSEA. There are 16 residues in the CDR3. After removal of 8 bases from V and 8 bases from J, the junction contained 20 bases not matched to a gene. In DNA form, the CDR3 reads TGCAGCCTCCGCCCCGACGAATGGACAGGGAGGCATGAGCAGTTCTTC. Translated: CSLRPDEWTGRHEQFF.

Only a few counts were recorded for this clonotype. The J gene is TRBJ1-5, the V gene TRBV5-6, with D unclear. The CDR3 is 14 amino acids. Trimming removed 0 bases from V and 0 bases from J, with 4 bases in between. Germline-derived CDR1 and CDR2 are SGHDT and YYEEEE. Here the CDR3 reads CASSLVHSNQPQHF. The CDR3 nucleotides read TGTGCCAGCAGCTTGGTACATAGCAATCAGCCCCAGCATTTT. Based on the CDR3 plus reference TRBV5-6 and TRBJ1-5, the full variable domain is DAGVTQSPTHLIKTRGQQVTLRCSPKSGHDTVSWYQQALGQGPQFIFQYYEEEERQRGNFPDRFSGHQFPNYSSELNVNALLLGDSALYLCASSLVHSNQPQHFGDGTRLSIL.

J is TRBJ1-5 and V is TRBV3-1; the D is unclear. The CDR3 covers 13 residues. V gave up 0 bases and J gave up 4 bases, with 4 bases separating them. Looked up from germline, CDR1 is LGHDT and CDR2 is YNNKEL (reference sequence). The CDR3 loop is CASSQELNQPQHF. The CDR3 coding sequence is TGTGCCAGCAGCCAAGAACTGAATCAGCCCCAGCATTTT.

This clonotype was recorded a few times. V and J are TRBV20-1 and TRBJ2-7; D is uncertain. V was pared by 5 bases and J by 8 bases, with 13 bases between. This CDR3 region has 11 residues. Germline assignment: CDR1 DFQATT and CDR2 SNEGSKA (reference sequence). The CDR3 DNA reads TGCAGTGCTTCCGTTAGTTTCCAGCAGTACTTC. The encoded protein is CSASVSFQQYF.

The rearrangement joins TRBV28 to TRBJ2-3; TRBD1 matches 8 bases. The CDR3 runs 15 residues. The germline V gene has CDR1 MDHEN and CDR2 SYDVKM. Trimming removed 6 bases from V and 1 base from J; junction bases left unmatched: 6. CDR3 protein: CASSSGGQRTDTQYF. CDR3 in DNA: TGTGCCAGCAGCTCAGGGGGCCAGCGCACAGATACGCAGTATTTT.

Comments on this clonotype: A read error may produce the germline difference seen at one junction end. The chain recombines TRBV15 with TRBJ2-6; possibly TRBD1 for D (6 bases). The CDR3 length is 17 residues. CDR1 is LNHNV and CDR2 is YYDKDF in the germline V gene (reference sequence). This chain's CDR3 is CATSRGQLVSGANVLTF. For the CDR3, the DNA is TGTGCCACCAGTAGAGGACAGTTAGTCTCTGGGGCCAACGTCCTGACTTTC.

The V and J genes are TRBV9 and TRBJ1-2; D ambiguous. Trimming cost V 0 bases and J 2 bases, with 8 bases left between them. CDR3 length: 14 amino acids. Germline CDR1 and CDR2: SGDLS and YYNGEE. The CDR3 DNA reads as TGTGCCAGCAGCGTAGGCGACACCAACTATGGCTACACCTTC. Translating it yields CASSVGDTNYGYTF.

The CDR3 region has the DNA TGCAGCGTTCTCGCGGGGGGCCGGAATGAGCAGTTCTTC. This codes for CSVLAGGRNEQFF. The chain combines TRBV29-1 with TRBJ2-1, with 8 nucleotides matching TRBD2. Germline CDR1 is SQVTM and CDR2 is ANQGSEA. The CDR3 is 13 residues long. Losses at the gene ends were 5 bases for V and 7 bases for J; bases not matched to a gene: 7.

This clonotype was detected only a few times. The chain is built from TRBV10-3 and TRBJ2-5; 8 positions match TRBD2. V lost 5 bases and J lost 1; bases outside the gene matches: 12. The germline CDR1 and CDR2 sequences are ENHRY and SYGVKD. This CDR3 region has 17 residues. The CDR3 region is CAISPGVAGRLQETQYF. In DNA form, the CDR3 reads TGTGCCATCAGTCCCGGGGTAGCGGGGCGTCTCCAAGAGACCCAGTACTTC.

This clonotype has more than one count but fewer than ten. This rearrangement joins TRBV24-1 to TRBJ2-1; D gene uncertain. The V gene lost 2 bases and the J gene lost 7 bases, with 11 bases spanning the gap. Germline CDR1 KGHDR, CDR2 SFDVKD. The CDR3 consists of 14 residues. CDR3 DNA: TGTGCCACCAGTGATTCTAACACCCCTAATGAGCAGTTCTTC. It translates to CATSDSNTPNEQFF.

This chain links TRBV4-1 with TRBJ1-5; no definite D call. CDR1 is MGHRA and CDR2 is YSYEKL in the germline V gene. Trimming cost V 1 base and J 4 bases, with 11 bases left between them. CDR3 length: 15 residues. The chain's CDR3 is CASSQGMSGNQPQHF. The CDR3, as DNA: TGCGCCAGCAGCCAAGGGATGTCGGGAAATCAGCCCCAGCATTTT.

The CDR3 region is CATSRDSTNEKLFF. The CDR3 DNA reads as TGTGCCACCAGCAGAGATTCAACTAATGAAAAACTGTTTTTT. The V gene is TRBV15, the J gene TRBJ1-4; D remains unclear. The CDR3 contains 14 residues. CDR1 and CDR2 from the germline V gene are LNHNV and YYDKDF (reference sequence). Trimming cost V 0 bases and J 0 bases, with 2 bases left between them.

The count of this clonotype is one. CDR3 loop: CASSEHTSGGAGELFF. The CDR3 coding sequence is TGTGCCAGCAGTGAGCATACTAGCGGGGGAGCCGGGGAGCTGTTTTTT. The genes are TRBV6-4 and TRBJ2-2; TRBD2 matches 11 bases. The germline V gene encodes CDR1 MRHNA and CDR2 SNTAGT. CDR3 length equals 16 residues. V shed 3 bases and J 6 bases; nucleotides not matched to a gene: 6.

This clonotype turned up a few times. The V gene is TRBV27, the J gene TRBJ1-1; no definite D call. Trimming took 6 bases from V and 0 from J, leaving 8 bases between them. The germline gives CDR1 MNHEY, CDR2 SMNVEV (reference sequence). The CDR3 spans 13 residues. CDR3 protein: CASRTDLNTEAFF. The CDR3 DNA follows: TGTGCCAGCAGGACTGACTTGAACACTGAAGCTTTCTTT.

This clonotype was counted a few times. The chain joins TRBV5-1 to TRBJ2-5, with D perhaps TRBD1 (6 bases). The CDR3 sequence is 16 residues long. V dropped 0 bases and J dropped 4 bases, with 16 bases sitting between them. The germline CDR1 and CDR2 sequences are SGHRS and YFSETQ. The CDR3 protein is CASSLGETGLGETQYF. The DNA of the CDR3 is TGCGCCAGCAGCTTGGGTGAAACAGGGTTAGGAGAGACCCAGTACTTC.

The chain joins TRBV20-1 to TRBJ2-1, with D possibly TRBD2 on 5 matching bases. This CDR3 region has 15 residues. Per the germline V gene, CDR1 is DFQATT and CDR2 is SNEGSKA (reference sequence). Trimming took 4 bases from V and 6 from J, leaving 19 bases between them. The CDR3 DNA sequence: TGCAGTGCTAAAGATGCGACTACGTCCCCCAATGAGCAGTTCTTC. It encodes CSAKDATTSPNEQFF.

This chain uses TRBV3-1 with TRBJ2-3, with D possibly being TRBD1 (6 bases). The CDR3 covers 14 residues. The germline V and J ends were trimmed by 0 bases and 3 bases, with 7 bases remaining between them. Germline lookup yields CDR1 LGHDT and CDR2 YNNKEL (reference sequence). Here the CDR3 DNA reads TGTGCCAGCAGCCAAGACGACAGGACAGATACGCAGTATTTT. Its protein product is CASSQDDRTDTQYF.

This clonotype was counted between two and nine times. This chain uses TRBV4-1 with TRBJ2-1, with D tentatively TRBD1 (5 bases). This CDR3 is 15 amino acids long. The V end was cut by 3 bases, the J end by 8 bases, with 17 bases between. Germline loops: CDR1 MGHRA, CDR2 YSYEKL. The CDR3 sequence is CASSQYPNQGDEQFF. Written as DNA, the CDR3 is TGCGCCAGCAGCCAGTATCCCAATCAGGGTGATGAGCAGTTCTTC.

The rearrangement uses TRBV11-2 and TRBJ2-1; 8 positions match TRBD2. The CDR3 spans 16 residues. Germline loops: CDR1 SGHAT, CDR2 FQNNGV. V was pared by 5 bases and J by 0 bases, with 6 bases of the junction left unmatched. The DNA for the CDR3 is TGTGCCAGCAGCCCCTCGGGAGGGACCTCCTACAATGAGCAGTTCTTC. Translation: CASSPSGGTSYNEQFF. Variable domain in full (rest from reference TRBV11-2 and TRBJ2-1): EAGVAQSPRYKIIEKRQSVAFWCNPISGHATLYWYQQILGQGPKLLIQFQNNGVVDDSQLPKDRFSAERLKGVDSTLKIQPAKLEDSAVYLCASSPSGGTSYNEQFFGPGTRLTVL.

There are a few counts of this clonotype. The DNA for the CDR3 is TGTGCCAGCAGTTTAATTGCGGGGACCCAAGAGACCCAGTACTTC. This encodes CASSLIAGTQETQYF. This chain links TRBV27 with TRBJ2-5, with D possibly being TRBD2 (6 bases). This CDR3 comprises 15 residues. Deletions cut 2 bases from V and 1 base from J, with 11 bases between. CDR1 is MNHEY, CDR2 SMNVEV, per germline (reference sequence).

The chain carries TRBV5-1 and TRBJ1-6; TRBD1 is a possible D gene (6 bases). Germline V gene sequence: CDR1 SGHRS, CDR2 YFSETQ. The CDR3 is 16 residues long. Trimming removed 0 bases at V and 6 bases at J, with 13 bases between. The CDR3 coding sequence is TGCGCCAGCAGCTTGGAGGCAGGGGCTTTTAATTCACCCCTCCACTTT. The encoded protein is CASSLEAGAFNSPLHF.

The gene calls are TRBV28 and TRBJ1-1; 7 bases line up with TRBD1. The CDR3 loop spans 15 amino acids. CDR1 is MDHEN, CDR2 SYDVKM, per germline. Trimming cost V 5 bases and J 4 bases; bases outside gene matches: 10. This chain's CDR3 is CASSRTGALFTEAFF. CDR3 in DNA: TGTGCCAGCAGTCGCACAGGGGCACTCTTCACTGAAGCTTTCTTT.

The chain has TRBV6-2 or TRBV6-3 and TRBJ1-5, with unresolved D. The CDR3 runs 15 residues. Germline V gene sequence: CDR1 MNHEY, CDR2 SVGEGT. V was cut by 6 bases and J by 4 bases, with 16 bases left in between. CDR3 region: CASSPEGPKNQPQHF. The CDR3 nucleotides read TGTGCCAGCAGCCCTGAAGGGCCAAAGAATCAGCCCCAGCATTTT.

This clonotype was observed at least ten times. The chain is built from TRBV6-2 or TRBV6-3 and TRBJ2-1; no clear D gene. This CDR3 spans 13 amino acids. V was pared by 2 bases and J by 5 bases, with 7 bases between. Germline CDR1 MNHEY, CDR2 SVGEGT. CDR3 sequence: CASSYRRHNEQFF. Here the CDR3 DNA reads TGTGCCAGCAGTTACCGGCGGCACAATGAGCAGTTCTTC.

The V call is TRBV2, the J call TRBJ2-6, with 8 bases identical to TRBD1. In germline, CDR1 is SNHLY, CDR2 FYNNEI. With 6 bases clipped from V and 0 bases from J, the junction kept 13 bases outside the gene matches. CDR3 size: 19 residues. The CDR3 is CASRLDRDLLTSGANVLTF. CDR3 nucleotides: TGTGCCAGCAGATTGGACAGGGATTTATTGACCTCTGGGGCCAACGTCCTGACTTTC.

The J gene is TRBJ1-1, the V gene TRBV20-1; D not certain. The CDR3 totals 12 residues. Trimming took off 6 bases at V and 1 base at J, with 9 bases between the two ends. CDR1 and CDR2 from the germline V gene are DFQATT and SNEGSKA (reference sequence). Written as DNA, the CDR3 is TGCAGTGCCGGTGGGTGGAACACTGAAGCTTTCTTT. Translating it yields CSAGGWNTEAFF.

This clonotype was seen only a few times. The rearrangement uses TRBV12-3 or TRBV12-4 and TRBJ1-5; TRBD1 matches at 8 bases. The ends lost 6 bases at V and 5 bases at J; junction bases unmatched: 6. The CDR3 extends over 14 amino acids. CDR3: CASRDDRGDQPQHF. The DNA for the CDR3 is TGTGCCAGCAGGGATGACAGGGGTGATCAGCCCCAGCATTTT.

The V and J genes are TRBV6-6 and TRBJ2-1; 8 nucleotides agree with TRBD1. The CDR3 runs to 15 residues. Losses at the gene ends were 6 bases for V and 6 bases for J; bases not matched to a gene: 10. Germline V CDR1 and CDR2: MNHNY, SVGAGI (reference sequence). Here the CDR3 DNA reads TGTGCCAGCAGGAACACAGGGGGTAGGGGCAATGAGCAGTTCTTC. The encoded protein is CASRNTGGRGNEQFF.

This clonotype was detected only a few times. The rearrangement links TRBV27 to TRBJ2-5, with a tentative D call TRBD2 (6 bases). Gene TRBJ2-7 matches the end of the DNA better, so the J call may be wrong. The CDR3 is made up of 14 amino acids. The germline V gene has CDR1 MNHEY and CDR2 SMNVEV (reference sequence). CDR3 loop: CASSLELALHEQYF. CDR3 nucleotide sequence: TGTGCCAGCAGTTTAGAACTAGCACTCCACGAGCAGTACTTC.

The chain is built from TRBV20-1 and TRBJ1-2; TRBD1 matches 11 bases. V gave up 8 bases and J gave up 3 bases; unmatched junction bases: 14. The CDR3 runs 16 residues. Looked up from germline, CDR1 is DFQATT and CDR2 is SNEGSKA (reference sequence). For the CDR3, the DNA is TGCAGTTCGTTGACCGGGACAGGGGGTTTTTACTATGGCTACACCTTC. Its translation is CSSLTGTGGFYYGYTF.